These T cell receptor beta chains were read from a single sample in a study of OX40 agonist ivuxolimab in advanced cancers. Sequenced by immunoSEQ multiplex PCR; TCRdb stores in-frame clones only, minus some. Among about 53,000 clones listed, 84% were seen once. Sequenced material: CD4+ or CD8+ T cells sorted from blood, taken in a trial of the OX40 agonist ivuxolimab. All receptors come from an adult with an advanced solid tumor such as melanoma, head and neck, liver or kidney cancer. Both conserved end residues are part of each CDR3. Each record gives: D gene, V gene, J gene, clone size, CDR3 protein, CDR3 DNA. A D gene is named only where the DNA matches it firmly. The size field is filled for only some rows; it gives once, few, many or a size class.

d_call: -; v_call: TRBV5-6; j_call: TRBJ2-2; clone_size: -; cdr3_aa: CASSLVGGANTGELFF; cdr3_nt: TGTGCCAGCAGCTTGGTAGGGGGGGCGAACACCGGGGAGCTGTTTTTT
d_call: -; v_call: TRBV15; j_call: TRBJ1-2; clone_size: once; cdr3_aa: CATSREMGRAYGYTF; cdr3_nt: TGTGCCACCAGCAGAGAGATGGGCAGGGCCTATGGCTACACCTTC
d_call: -; v_call: TRBV27; j_call: TRBJ2-3; clone_size: -; cdr3_aa: CASSYLSSKDTQYF; cdr3_nt: TGTGCCAGCAGTTACCTGTCTTCGAAAGATACGCAGTATTTT
d_call: -; v_call: TRBV19; j_call: TRBJ1-5; clone_size: medium-sized; cdr3_aa: CASRTEAGYNQPQHF; cdr3_nt: TGTGCCAGTAGGACGGAGGCCGGCTACAATCAGCCCCAGCATTTT
d_call: -; v_call: TRBV11-3; j_call: TRBJ1-2; clone_size: few; cdr3_aa: CASSIQGSGYTF; cdr3_nt: TGTGCCAGCAGCATACAGGGAAGTGGCTACACCTTC
d_call: TRBD2; v_call: TRBV6-5; j_call: TRBJ2-2; clone_size: -; cdr3_aa: CASSYSTSGSTGELFF; cdr3_nt: TGTGCCAGCAGTTACTCGACTAGCGGGAGCACCGGGGAGCTGTTTTTT
d_call: TRBD2; v_call: TRBV27; j_call: TRBJ2-7; clone_size: -; cdr3_aa: CASTTSGRQQYF; cdr3_nt: TGTGCCAGCACTACTAGCGGGAGACAGCAGTACTTC
d_call: -; v_call: TRBV25-1; j_call: TRBJ2-7; clone_size: -; cdr3_aa: CATTFLGNNAVSYEQYF; cdr3_nt: TGTGCCACCACTTTTCTGGGGAACAACGCTGTATCCTACGAGCAGTACTTC
d_call: TRBD1; v_call: TRBV4-2; j_call: TRBJ1-1; clone_size: -; cdr3_aa: CASSQATGPGEAFF; cdr3_nt: TGTGCCAGCAGCCAAGCGACAGGGCCGGGTGAAGCTTTCTTT
d_call: -; v_call: TRBV29-1; j_call: TRBJ1-1; clone_size: -; cdr3_aa: CSVWGGGGSEAFF; cdr3_nt: TGCAGCGTTTGGGGGGGCGGAGGATCTGAAGCTTTCTTT
d_call: -; v_call: TRBV4-3; j_call: TRBJ1-2; clone_size: -; cdr3_aa: CASSQVGGNYGYTF; cdr3_nt: TGCGCCAGCAGCCAAGTGGGGGGGAACTATGGCTACACCTTC
d_call: TRBD2; v_call: TRBV4-1; j_call: TRBJ2-5; clone_size: few; cdr3_aa: CASSQVRASGAQETQYF; cdr3_nt: TGCGCCAGCAGCCAAGTAAGAGCTAGCGGGGCTCAAGAGACCCAGTACTTC
d_call: -; v_call: TRBV2; j_call: TRBJ1-5; clone_size: -; cdr3_aa: CASSGGSNQPQHF; cdr3_nt: TGTGCCAGCAGTGGGGGCAGTAATCAGCCCCAGCATTTT
d_call: -; v_call: TRBV7-2; j_call: TRBJ1-2; clone_size: -; cdr3_aa: CASSQDTYGYTF; cdr3_nt: TGTGCCAGCAGCCAAGACACCTATGGCTACACCTTC
d_call: -; v_call: TRBV11-3; j_call: TRBJ2-1; clone_size: -; cdr3_aa: CASSLRVANEQFF; cdr3_nt: TGTGCCAGCAGCCTCCGGGTGGCGAATGAGCAGTTCTTC
d_call: -; v_call: TRBV6-5; j_call: TRBJ2-7; clone_size: -; cdr3_aa: CASSQSYEQYF; cdr3_nt: TGTGCCAGCAGTCAGAGCTACGAGCAGTACTTC
d_call: -; v_call: TRBV30; j_call: TRBJ1-4; clone_size: -; cdr3_aa: CAWSVEEANEKLFF; cdr3_nt: TGTGCCTGGAGTGTCGAGGAGGCTAATGAAAAACTGTTTTTT
d_call: -; v_call: TRBV7-2; j_call: TRBJ2-4; clone_size: -; cdr3_aa: CASSPQGAKNIQYF; cdr3_nt: TGTGCCAGCAGCCCCCAGGGGGCCAAAAACATTCAGTACTTC
d_call: TRBD2; v_call: TRBV7-2; j_call: TRBJ2-1; clone_size: -; cdr3_aa: CASSLVSGLAINNEQFF; cdr3_nt: TGTGCCAGCAGCTTAGTATCGGGACTAGCAATCAACAATGAGCAGTTCTTC
d_call: TRBD1; v_call: TRBV7-9; j_call: TRBJ1-4; clone_size: -; cdr3_aa: CASSWGQGGEKLFF; cdr3_nt: TGTGCCAGCAGCTGGGGACAGGGTGGTGAAAAACTGTTTTTT
d_call: -; v_call: TRBV7-2; j_call: TRBJ2-2; clone_size: -; cdr3_aa: CASSLQPGTGELFF; cdr3_nt: TGTGCCAGCAGCTTACAGCCCGGGACCGGGGAGCTGTTTTTT
d_call: -; v_call: TRBV19; j_call: TRBJ1-6; clone_size: -; cdr3_aa: CASRRGLSSYNSPLHF; cdr3_nt: TGTGCCAGCCGACGGGGATTGAGCTCCTATAATTCACCCCTCCACTTT
d_call: -; v_call: TRBV10-1; j_call: TRBJ2-3; clone_size: -; cdr3_aa: CASSELGGGGTDTQYF; cdr3_nt: TGCGCCAGCAGTGAGCTCGGGGGAGGCGGCACAGATACGCAGTATTTT
d_call: TRBD1; v_call: TRBV29-1; j_call: TRBJ1-3; clone_size: -; cdr3_aa: CSVVTGPGNTIYF; cdr3_nt: TGCAGCGTTGTGACAGGGCCTGGAAACACCATATATTTT
d_call: TRBD2; v_call: TRBV6-4; j_call: TRBJ2-5; clone_size: -; cdr3_aa: CASAEASGPEETQYF; cdr3_nt: TGTGCCAGCGCGGAGGCTAGCGGCCCCGAAGAGACCCAGTACTTC
d_call: -; v_call: TRBV6-1; j_call: TRBJ2-5; clone_size: -; cdr3_aa: CASSEALSDFETQYF; cdr3_nt: TGTGCCAGCAGTGAAGCGCTATCGGATTTTGAGACCCAGTACTTC
d_call: -; v_call: TRBV6-4; j_call: TRBJ1-1; clone_size: few; cdr3_aa: CASSDSPGVTEAFF; cdr3_nt: TGTGCCAGCAGTGACTCCCCAGGGGTCACTGAAGCTTTCTTT
d_call: -; v_call: TRBV28; j_call: TRBJ2-2; clone_size: few; cdr3_aa: CAGARAKQQNTGELFF; cdr3_nt: TGTGCCGGCGCTCGGGCGAAACAACAGAACACCGGGGAGCTGTTTTTT
d_call: -; v_call: TRBV10-3; j_call: TRBJ1-5; clone_size: -; cdr3_aa: CAISEYADSGNQPQHF; cdr3_nt: TGTGCCATCAGTGAGTACGCAGACAGTGGCAATCAGCCCCAGCATTTT
d_call: TRBD1; v_call: TRBV6-6; j_call: TRBJ2-6; clone_size: -; cdr3_aa: CASSHPTGPGANVLTF; cdr3_nt: TGTGCCAGCAGCCATCCGACAGGGCCTGGGGCCAACGTCCTGACTTTC
d_call: TRBD1; v_call: TRBV5-4; j_call: TRBJ2-5; clone_size: -; cdr3_aa: CASKGQSQETQYF; cdr3_nt: TGTGCCAGCAAGGGACAGAGCCAAGAGACCCAGTACTTC
d_call: -; v_call: TRBV6-6; j_call: TRBJ1-5; clone_size: -; cdr3_aa: CASTQERGFGQPQHF; cdr3_nt: TGTGCCAGCACCCAAGAAAGGGGTTTCGGTCAGCCCCAGCATTTT
d_call: TRBD1; v_call: TRBV11-3; j_call: TRBJ2-7; clone_size: -; cdr3_aa: CASSLAGTGGHEQYF; cdr3_nt: TGTGCCAGCAGCTTAGCAGGGACAGGGGGCCACGAGCAGTACTTC
d_call: TRBD2; v_call: TRBV5-4; j_call: TRBJ2-1; clone_size: once; cdr3_aa: CASRLPTSGNHNEQFF; cdr3_nt: TGTGCCAGCAGACTCCCGACTAGCGGGAATCACAATGAGCAGTTCTTC
d_call: -; v_call: TRBV7-8; j_call: TRBJ2-1; clone_size: -; cdr3_aa: CASSFHTAGGQNNEQFF; cdr3_nt: TGTGCCAGCAGCTTTCATACCGCAGGCGGGCAGAACAATGAGCAGTTCTTC
d_call: TRBD1; v_call: TRBV7-2; j_call: TRBJ2-3; clone_size: few; cdr3_aa: CASSLGTGGETDTQYF; cdr3_nt: TGTGCCAGCAGCCTCGGGACAGGGGGTGAGACAGATACGCAGTATTTT
d_call: TRBD1; v_call: TRBV7-2; j_call: TRBJ2-7; clone_size: -; cdr3_aa: CASSFGWDSSYEQYF; cdr3_nt: TGTGCCAGCAGCTTTGGGTGGGACAGCTCCTACGAGCAGTACTTC